This T cell receptor (beta chain) emerged from a study of a mutant IDH1 vaccine in newly diagnosed glioma. The wider study: In weeks 1, 3, 5, 7, 11, 15, 19 and 23, patients were immunized, eight times in all. The first vaccination came 4-6 weeks after radiotherapy alone, or with temozolomide cycles. Of the patients given treatment, 62.5% were male and around 40% were female, and a mean age of roughly 40 years was recorded. Earlier care involved radiotherapy, temozolomide, or both, and the majority received both.

Method: immunoSEQ multiplex PCR; TCRdb's copy keeps in-frame clones and lacks some. This table has approximately 82,000 clones, 85% appearing once. Points on this clone: Its target is not known.

From germline, CDR1 is LNHNV and CDR2 YYDKDF (reference sequence). CDR3 length: 15 residues. V lost 7 bases, J lost 5 bases, and 8 bases stayed unmatched. Time point in this sample: week 23, last vaccination. Topical imiquimod accompanied each vaccine dose, which consisted of 300 ug of mutant IDH1 20-mer peptide. The chain recombines TRBV15 with TRBJ2-2, with TRBD2 matching 9 bases. The receptor was isolated from a man aged 25 to 40 with glioma. Some clones in this sample may be carry-over from other donors' samples. Sequences were derived from PBMCs, sampled from a glioma patient whose treatment included an IDH1 peptide vaccine. CDR3 coding DNA: TGTGCCACCAAACGAGCGGGAGGTGGAACCGGGGAGCTGTTTTTT. It translates to CATKRAGGGTGELFF.